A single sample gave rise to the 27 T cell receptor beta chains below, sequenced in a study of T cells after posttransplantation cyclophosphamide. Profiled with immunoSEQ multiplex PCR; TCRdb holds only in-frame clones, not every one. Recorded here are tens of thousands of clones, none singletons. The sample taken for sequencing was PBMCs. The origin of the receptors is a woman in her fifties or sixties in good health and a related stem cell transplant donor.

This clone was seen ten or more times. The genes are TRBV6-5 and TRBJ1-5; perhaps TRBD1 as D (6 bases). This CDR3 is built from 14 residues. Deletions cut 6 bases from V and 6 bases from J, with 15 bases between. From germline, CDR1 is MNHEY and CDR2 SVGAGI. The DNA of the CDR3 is TGTGCCAGCAGCATAAACAGGGCCGCTCAGCCCCAGCATTTT. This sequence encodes CASSINRAAQPQHF.

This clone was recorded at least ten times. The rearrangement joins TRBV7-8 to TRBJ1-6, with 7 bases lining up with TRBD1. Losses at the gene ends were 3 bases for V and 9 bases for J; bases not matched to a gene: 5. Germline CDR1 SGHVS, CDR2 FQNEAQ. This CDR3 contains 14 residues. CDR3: CASSFDRDSSPLHF. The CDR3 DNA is TGTGCCAGCAGCTTCGACAGGGACTCTTCACCCCTCCACTTT.

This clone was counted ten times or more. For the CDR3, the DNA is TGTGCCAGCAGCCCGACAGGGGGCGTTGGCTATGGCTACACCTTC. It translates to CASSPTGGVGYGYTF. The gene calls are TRBV7-2 and TRBJ1-2; 10 bases fit TRBD1. Germline lookup yields CDR1 SGHTA and CDR2 FQGNSA. The CDR3 has 15 amino acids. V was clipped by 5 bases and J by 4 bases; unmatched bases: 7.

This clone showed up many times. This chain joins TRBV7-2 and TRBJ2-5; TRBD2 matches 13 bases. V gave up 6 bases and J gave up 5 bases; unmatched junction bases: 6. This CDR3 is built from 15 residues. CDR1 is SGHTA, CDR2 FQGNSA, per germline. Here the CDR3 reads CASRGLAGAGETQYF. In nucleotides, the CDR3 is TGTGCCAGCAGAGGACTAGCGGGGGCTGGGGAGACCCAGTACTTC.

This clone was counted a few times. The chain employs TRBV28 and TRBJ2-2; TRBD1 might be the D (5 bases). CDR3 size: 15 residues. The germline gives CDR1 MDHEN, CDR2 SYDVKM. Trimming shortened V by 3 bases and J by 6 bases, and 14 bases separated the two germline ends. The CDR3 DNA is TGTGCCAGCAGTTTTCCAGGGCGCGCCGCCGGGGAGCTGTTTTTT. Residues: CASSFPGRAAGELFF.

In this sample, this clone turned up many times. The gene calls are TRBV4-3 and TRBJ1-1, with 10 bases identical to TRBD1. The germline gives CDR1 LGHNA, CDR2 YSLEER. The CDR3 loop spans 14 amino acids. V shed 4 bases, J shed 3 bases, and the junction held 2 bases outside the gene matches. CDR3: CASSRDRGHTEAFF. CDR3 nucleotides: TGCGCCAGCAGCCGAGACAGGGGGCACACTGAAGCTTTCTTT.

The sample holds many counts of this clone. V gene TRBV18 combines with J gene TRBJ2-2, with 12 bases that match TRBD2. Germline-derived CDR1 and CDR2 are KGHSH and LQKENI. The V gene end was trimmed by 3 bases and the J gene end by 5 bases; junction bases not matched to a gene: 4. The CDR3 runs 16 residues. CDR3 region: CASSPRTSGETGELFF. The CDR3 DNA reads TGTGCCAGCTCACCGAGGACTAGCGGGGAGACCGGGGAGCTGTTTTTT. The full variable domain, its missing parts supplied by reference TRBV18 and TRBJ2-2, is NAGVMQNPRHLVRRRGQEARLRCSPMKGHSHVYWYRQLPEEGLKFMVYLQKENIIDESGMPKERFSAEFPKEGPSILRIQQVVRGDSAAYFCASSPRTSGETGELFFGEGSRLTVL.

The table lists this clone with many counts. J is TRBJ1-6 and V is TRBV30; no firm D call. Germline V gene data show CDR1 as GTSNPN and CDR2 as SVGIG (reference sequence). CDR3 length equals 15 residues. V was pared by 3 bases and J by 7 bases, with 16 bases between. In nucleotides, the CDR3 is TGTGCCTGGAGGACCCGCGGGTCTCTCAATTCACCCCTCCACTTT. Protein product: CAWRTRGSLNSPLHF. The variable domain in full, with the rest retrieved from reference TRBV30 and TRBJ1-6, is SQTIHQWPATLVQPVGSPLSLECTVEGTSNPNLYWYRQAAGRGLQLLFYSVGIGQISSEVPQNLSASRPQDRQFILSSKKLLLSDSGFYLCAWRTRGSLNSPLHFGNGTRLTVT.

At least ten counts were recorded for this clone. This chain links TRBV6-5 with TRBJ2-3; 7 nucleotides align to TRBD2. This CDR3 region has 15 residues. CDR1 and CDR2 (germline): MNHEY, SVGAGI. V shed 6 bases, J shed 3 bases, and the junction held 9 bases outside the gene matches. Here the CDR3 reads CASSRSGARTDTQYF. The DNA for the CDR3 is TGTGCCAGCAGCCGGAGCGGGGCCCGGACAGATACGCAGTATTTT.

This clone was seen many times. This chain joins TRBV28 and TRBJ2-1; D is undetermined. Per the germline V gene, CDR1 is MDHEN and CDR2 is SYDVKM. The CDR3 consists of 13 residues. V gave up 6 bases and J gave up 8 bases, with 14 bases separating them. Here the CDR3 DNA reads TGTGCCAGCAGGGTACTCCCCCGGGATGAGCAGTTCTTC. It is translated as CASRVLPRDEQFF.

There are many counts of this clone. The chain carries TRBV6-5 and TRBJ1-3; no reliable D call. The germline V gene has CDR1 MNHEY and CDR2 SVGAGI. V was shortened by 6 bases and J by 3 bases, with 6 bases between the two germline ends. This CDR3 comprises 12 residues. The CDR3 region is CASSRDGNTIYF. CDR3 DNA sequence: TGTGCCAGCAGCCGCGATGGAAACACCATATATTTT.

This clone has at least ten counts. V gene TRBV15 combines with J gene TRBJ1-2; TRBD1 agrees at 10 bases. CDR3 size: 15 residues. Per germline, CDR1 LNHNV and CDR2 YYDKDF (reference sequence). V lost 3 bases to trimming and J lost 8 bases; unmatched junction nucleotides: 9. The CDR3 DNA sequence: TGTGCCACCAGCAGTAAGGGACAGGGGTTTGGCGGCTACACCTTC. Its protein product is CATSSKGQGFGGYTF. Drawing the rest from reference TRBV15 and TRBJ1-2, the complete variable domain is DAMVIQNPRYQVTQFGKPVTLSCSQTLNHNVMYWYQQKSSQAPKLLFHYYDKDFNNEADTPDNFQSRRPNTSFCFLDIRSPGLGDTAMYLCATSSKGQGFGGYTFGSGTRLTVV.

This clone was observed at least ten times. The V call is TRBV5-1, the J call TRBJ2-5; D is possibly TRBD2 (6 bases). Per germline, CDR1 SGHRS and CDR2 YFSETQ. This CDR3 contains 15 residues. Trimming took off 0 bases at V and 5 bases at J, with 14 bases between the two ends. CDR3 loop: CASSLADAGWETQYF. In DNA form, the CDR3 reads TGCGCCAGCAGCTTGGCCGACGCGGGGTGGGAGACCCAGTACTTC.

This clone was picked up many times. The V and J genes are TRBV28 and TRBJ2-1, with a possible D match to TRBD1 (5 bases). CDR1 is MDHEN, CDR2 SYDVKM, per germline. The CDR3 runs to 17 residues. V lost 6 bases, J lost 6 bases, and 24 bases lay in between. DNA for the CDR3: TGTGCCAGCAGCGTGTTAGGTAAAGGACAAAAGGGCAATGAGCAGTTCTTC. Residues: CASSVLGKGQKGNEQFF.

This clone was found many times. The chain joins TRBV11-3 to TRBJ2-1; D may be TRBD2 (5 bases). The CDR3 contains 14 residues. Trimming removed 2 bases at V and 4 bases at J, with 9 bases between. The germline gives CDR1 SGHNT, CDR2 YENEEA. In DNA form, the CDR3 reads TGTGCCAGCAGCTTAAGAGAGGGTTACAATGAGCAGTTCTTC. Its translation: CASSLREGYNEQFF. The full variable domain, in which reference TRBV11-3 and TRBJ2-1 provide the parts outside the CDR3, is EAGVVQSPRYKIIEKKQPVAFWCNPISGHNTLYWYLQNLGQGPELLIRYENEEAVDDSQLPKDRFSAERLKGVDSTLKIQPAELGDSAVYLCASSLREGYNEQFFGPGTRLTVL.

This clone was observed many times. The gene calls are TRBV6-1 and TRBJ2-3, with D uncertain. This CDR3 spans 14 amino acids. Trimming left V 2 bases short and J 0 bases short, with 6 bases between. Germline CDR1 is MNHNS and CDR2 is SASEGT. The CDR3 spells CASSERSSTDTQYF. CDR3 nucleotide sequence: TGTGCCAGCAGTGAAAGGAGTAGCACAGATACGCAGTATTTT.

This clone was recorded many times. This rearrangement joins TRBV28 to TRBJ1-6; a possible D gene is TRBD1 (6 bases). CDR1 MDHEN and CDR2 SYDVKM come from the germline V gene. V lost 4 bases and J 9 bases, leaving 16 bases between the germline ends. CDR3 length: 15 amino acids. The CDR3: CASSSGRGLGSPLHF. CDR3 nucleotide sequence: TGTGCCAGCAGTTCCGGGAGGGGGTTGGGTTCACCCCTCCACTTT.

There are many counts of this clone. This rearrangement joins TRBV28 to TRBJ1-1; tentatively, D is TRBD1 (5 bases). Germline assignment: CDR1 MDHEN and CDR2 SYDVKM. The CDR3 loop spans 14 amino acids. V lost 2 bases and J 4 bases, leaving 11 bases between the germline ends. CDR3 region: CASSLRQGITEAFF. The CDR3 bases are TGTGCCAGCAGTTTACGGCAGGGAATCACTGAAGCTTTCTTT. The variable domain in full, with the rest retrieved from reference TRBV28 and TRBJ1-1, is DVKVTQSSRYLVKRTGEKVFLECVQDMDHENMFWYRQDPGLGLRLIYFSYDVKMKEKGDIPEGYSVSREKKERFSLILESASTNQTSMYLCASSLRQGITEAFFGQGTRLTVV.

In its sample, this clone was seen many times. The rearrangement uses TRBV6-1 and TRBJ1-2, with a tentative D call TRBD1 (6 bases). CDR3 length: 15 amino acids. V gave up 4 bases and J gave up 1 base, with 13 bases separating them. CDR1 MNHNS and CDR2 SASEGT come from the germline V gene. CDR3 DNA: TGTGCCAGCAGTGTTCAACAGGGTATTAACTATGGCTACACCTTC. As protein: CASSVQQGINYGYTF.

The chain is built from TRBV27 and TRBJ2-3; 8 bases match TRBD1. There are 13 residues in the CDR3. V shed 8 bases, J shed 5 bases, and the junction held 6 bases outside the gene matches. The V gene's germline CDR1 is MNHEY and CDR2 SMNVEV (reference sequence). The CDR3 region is CASSTGVVDTQYF. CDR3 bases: TGTGCCAGCTCGACAGGGGTGGTAGATACGCAGTATTTT.

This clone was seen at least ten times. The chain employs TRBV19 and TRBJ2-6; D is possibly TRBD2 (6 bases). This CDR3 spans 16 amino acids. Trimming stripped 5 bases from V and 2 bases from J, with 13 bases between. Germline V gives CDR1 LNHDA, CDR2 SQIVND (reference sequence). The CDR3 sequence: CASSSRGGAGANVLTF. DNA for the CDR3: TGTGCCAGTAGTTCCCGGGGAGGCGCTGGGGCCAACGTCCTGACTTTC.

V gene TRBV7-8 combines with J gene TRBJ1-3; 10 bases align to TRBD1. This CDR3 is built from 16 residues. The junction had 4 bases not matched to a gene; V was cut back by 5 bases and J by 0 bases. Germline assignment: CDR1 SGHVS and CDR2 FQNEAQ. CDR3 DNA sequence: TGTGCCAGCAGCCCTCGGACAGGGGGCTCTGGAAACACCATATATTTT. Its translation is CASSPRTGGSGNTIYF. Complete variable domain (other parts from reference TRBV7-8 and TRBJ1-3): GAGVSQSPRYKVAKRGQDVALRCDPISGHVSLFWYQQALGQGPEFLTYFQNEAQLDKSGLPSDRFFAERPEGSVSTLKIQRTQQEDSAVYLCASSPRTGGSGNTIYFGEGSWLTVV.

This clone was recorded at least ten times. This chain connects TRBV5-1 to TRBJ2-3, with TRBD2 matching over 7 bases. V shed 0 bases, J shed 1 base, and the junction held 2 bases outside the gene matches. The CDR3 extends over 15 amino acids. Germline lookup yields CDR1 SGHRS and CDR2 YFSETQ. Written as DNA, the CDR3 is TGCGCCAGCAGCTTGGCGGCGGGGGGCACAGATACGCAGTATTTT. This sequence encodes CASSLAAGGTDTQYF.

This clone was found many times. CDR3 in amino acids: CASSEGPSQPQHF. For the CDR3, the DNA is TGTGCCAGCAGTGAAGGCCCCAGTCAGCCCCAGCATTTT. This rearrangement joins TRBV2 to TRBJ1-5, with D unresolved. The V end was cut by 1 base, the J end by 6 bases, with 7 bases between. Germline V gene lookup returns CDR1 SNHLY and CDR2 FYNNEI. The CDR3 consists of 13 residues. Combining the CDR3 with reference TRBV2 and TRBJ1-5 gives the whole variable domain EPEVTQTPSHQVTQMGQEVILRCVPISNHLYFYWYRQILGQKVEFLVSFYNNEISEKSEIFDDQFSVERPDGSNFTLKIRSTKLEDSAMYFCASSEGPSQPQHFGDGTRLSIL.

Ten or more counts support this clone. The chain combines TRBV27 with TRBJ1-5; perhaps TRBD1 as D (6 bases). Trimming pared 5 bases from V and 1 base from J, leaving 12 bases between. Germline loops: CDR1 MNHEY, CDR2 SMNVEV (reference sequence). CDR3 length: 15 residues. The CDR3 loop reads CASSVTTGSNQPQHF. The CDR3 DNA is TGTGCCAGCAGTGTAACCACAGGGAGCAATCAGCCCCAGCATTTT.

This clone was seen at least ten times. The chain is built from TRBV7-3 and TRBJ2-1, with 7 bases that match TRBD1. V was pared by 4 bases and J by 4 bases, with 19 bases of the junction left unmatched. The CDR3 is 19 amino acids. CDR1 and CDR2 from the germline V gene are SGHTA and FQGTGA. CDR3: CASSSRLPGQLSNYNEQFF. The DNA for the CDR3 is TGTGCCAGCAGCTCCCGTCTTCCGGGACAGTTATCGAATTACAATGAGCAGTTCTTC.

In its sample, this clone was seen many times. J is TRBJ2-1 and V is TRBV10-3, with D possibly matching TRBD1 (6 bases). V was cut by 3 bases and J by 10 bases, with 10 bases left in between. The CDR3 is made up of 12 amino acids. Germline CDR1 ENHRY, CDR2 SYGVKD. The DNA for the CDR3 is TGTGCCATCAGTGAAGGGGGATGGGAGCAGTTCTTC. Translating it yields CAISEGGWEQFF.